The TCR beta chain under discussion was sequenced for a study of blood T cell repertoires in COVID-19. Per the study methods: Researchers report that nucleated cell counts were estimated from reference gene primer amplification. Profiling relied on immunoSEQ multiplex PCR, and the TCRdb table lists in-frame clones only, not all of them. V, J and clone size derive from that table, while D and trimming were established from the DNA sequence. This sample has about 240,000 clones, with 88% found just once. The V gene's germline CDR1 is LGHNA and CDR2 YNFKEQ. The V gene lost 0 bases and the J gene lost 4 bases, with 15 bases spanning the gap. There are 17 residues in the CDR3.

The sequence was obtained from a middle-aged woman who had recovered from COVID-19. The V call is TRBV4-2, the J call TRBJ2-2; D may be TRBD2 (6 bases). Sequenced: peripheral blood. CDR3 in amino acids: CASSQDGSGSATGELFF. CDR3 bases: TGTGCCAGCAGCCAAGACGGCAGCGGGTCCGCCACCGGGGAGCTGTTTTTT.